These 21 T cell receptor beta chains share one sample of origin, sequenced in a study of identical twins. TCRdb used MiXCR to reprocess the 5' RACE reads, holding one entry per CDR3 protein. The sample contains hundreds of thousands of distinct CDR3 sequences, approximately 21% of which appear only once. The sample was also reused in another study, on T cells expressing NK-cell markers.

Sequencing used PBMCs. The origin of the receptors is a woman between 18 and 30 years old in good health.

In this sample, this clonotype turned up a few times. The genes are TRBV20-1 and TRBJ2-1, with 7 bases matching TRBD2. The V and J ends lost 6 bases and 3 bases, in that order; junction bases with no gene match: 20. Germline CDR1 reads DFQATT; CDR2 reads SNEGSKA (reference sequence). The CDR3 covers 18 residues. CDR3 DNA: TGCAGTGCCCCCTCCCCCCTTTCCAGCGGGACTATCTACAATGAGCAGTTCTTC. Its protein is CSAPSPLSSGTIYNEQFF.

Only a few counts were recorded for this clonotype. CDR3 loop: CSAAEQTGSYEQYF. The CDR3 DNA follows: TGCAGTGCTGCAGAGCAGACAGGCTCCTACGAGCAGTACTTC. The chain carries TRBV20-1 and TRBJ2-7; a possible D gene is TRBD1 (6 bases). Trimming shortened V by 5 bases and J by 0 bases, and 14 bases separated the two germline ends. The germline CDR1 and CDR2 sequences are DFQATT and SNEGSKA (reference sequence). The CDR3 has 14 residues.

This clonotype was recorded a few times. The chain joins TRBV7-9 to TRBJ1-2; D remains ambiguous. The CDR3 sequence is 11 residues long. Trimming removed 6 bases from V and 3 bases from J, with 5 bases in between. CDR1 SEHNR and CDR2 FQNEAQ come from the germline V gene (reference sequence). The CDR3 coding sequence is TGTGCCAGCAGTCAGGACTATGGCTACACCTTC. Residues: CASSQDYGYTF.

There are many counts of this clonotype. CDR3 bases: TGCGCCAGCAGCCTCACCTCGGCTAGCGGGACCTACGAGCAGTACTTC. Its protein product is CASSLTSASGTYEQYF. The rearrangement links TRBV5-1 to TRBJ2-7, with 9 nucleotides matching TRBD2. This CDR3 has 16 amino acids. The V gene end was trimmed by 4 bases and the J gene end by 2 bases; junction bases not matched to a gene: 10. CDR1 is SGHRS and CDR2 is YFSETQ in the germline V gene.

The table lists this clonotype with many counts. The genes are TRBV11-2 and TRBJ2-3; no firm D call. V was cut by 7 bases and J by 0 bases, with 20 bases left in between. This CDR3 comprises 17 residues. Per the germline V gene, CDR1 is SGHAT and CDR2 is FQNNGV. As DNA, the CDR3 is TGTGCCAGCAACACCGGTAGCCTTACCTATAGCACAGATACGCAGTATTTT. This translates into CASNTGSLTYSTDTQYF.

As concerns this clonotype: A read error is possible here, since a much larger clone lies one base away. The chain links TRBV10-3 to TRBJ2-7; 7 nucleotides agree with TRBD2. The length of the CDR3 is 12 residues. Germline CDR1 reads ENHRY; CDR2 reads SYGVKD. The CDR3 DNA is TGTGACATCAGTGAGCGGGACTACGAGCAGTACTTC. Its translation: CDISERDYEQYF.

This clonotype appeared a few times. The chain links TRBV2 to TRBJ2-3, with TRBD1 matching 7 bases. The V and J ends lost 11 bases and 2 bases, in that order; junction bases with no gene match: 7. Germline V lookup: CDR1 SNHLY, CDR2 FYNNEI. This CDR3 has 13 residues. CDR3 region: CAGKGANTDTQYF. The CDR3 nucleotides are TGTGCCGGCAAGGGGGCGAACACAGATACGCAGTATTTT.

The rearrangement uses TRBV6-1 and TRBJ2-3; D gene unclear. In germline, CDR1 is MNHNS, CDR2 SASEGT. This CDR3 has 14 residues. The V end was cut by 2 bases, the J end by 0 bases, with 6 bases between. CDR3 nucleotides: TGTGCCAGCAGTGAATCGGACAGCACAGATACGCAGTATTTT. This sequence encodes CASSESDSTDTQYF.

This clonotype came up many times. Here the CDR3 reads CSVNWGGADTEAFF. The CDR3 DNA reads TGCAGCGTTAATTGGGGGGGCGCGGACACTGAAGCTTTCTTT. J is TRBJ1-1 and V is TRBV29-1; weak D call: TRBD1 (6 bases). Trimming shortened V by 5 bases and J by 3 bases, and 16 bases separated the two germline ends. The CDR3 runs to 14 residues. Germline V gives CDR1 SQVTM, CDR2 ANQGSEA. Looking up the rest from reference TRBV29-1 and TRBJ1-1 gives the full variable domain: SAVISQKPSRDICQRGTSLTIQCQVDSQVTMMFWYRQQPGQSLTLIATANQGSEATYESGFVIDKFPISRPNLTFSTLTVSNMSPEDSSIYLCSVNWGGADTEAFFGQGTRLTVV.

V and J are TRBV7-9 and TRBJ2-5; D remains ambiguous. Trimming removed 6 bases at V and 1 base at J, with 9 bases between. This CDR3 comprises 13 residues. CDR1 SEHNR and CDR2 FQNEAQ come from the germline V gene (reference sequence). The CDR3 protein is CASSPNSQETQYF. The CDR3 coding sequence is TGTGCCAGCAGTCCCAACAGCCAAGAGACCCAGTACTTC. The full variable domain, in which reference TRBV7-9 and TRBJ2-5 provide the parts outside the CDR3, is DTGVSQNPRHKITKRGQNVTFRCDPISEHNRLYWYRQTLGQGPEFLTYFQNEAQLEKSRLLSDRFSAERPKGSFSTLEIQRTEQGDSAMYLCASSPNSQETQYFGPGTRLLVL.

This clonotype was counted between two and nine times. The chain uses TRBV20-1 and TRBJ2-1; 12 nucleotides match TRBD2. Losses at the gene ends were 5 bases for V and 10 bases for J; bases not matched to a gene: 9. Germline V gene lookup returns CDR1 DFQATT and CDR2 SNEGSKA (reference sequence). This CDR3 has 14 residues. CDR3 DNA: TGCAGTGCTTACCTAGCGGGGGGGCTTAGGGAGCAGTTCTTC. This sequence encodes CSAYLAGGLREQFF.

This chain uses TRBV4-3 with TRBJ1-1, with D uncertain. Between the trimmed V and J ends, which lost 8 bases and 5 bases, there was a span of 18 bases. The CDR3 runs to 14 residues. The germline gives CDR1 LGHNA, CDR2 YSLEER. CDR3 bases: TGCGCCAGCGCCGCGAGAGGGAGAGGTACTGAAGCTTTCTTT. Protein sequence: CASAARGRGTEAFF.

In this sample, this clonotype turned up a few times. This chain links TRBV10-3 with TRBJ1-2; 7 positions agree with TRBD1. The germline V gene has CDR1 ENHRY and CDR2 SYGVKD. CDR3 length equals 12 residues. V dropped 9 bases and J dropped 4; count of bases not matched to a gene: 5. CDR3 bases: TGTGCCATACACGGGACAGTCTATGGCTACACCTTC. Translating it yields CAIHGTVYGYTF.

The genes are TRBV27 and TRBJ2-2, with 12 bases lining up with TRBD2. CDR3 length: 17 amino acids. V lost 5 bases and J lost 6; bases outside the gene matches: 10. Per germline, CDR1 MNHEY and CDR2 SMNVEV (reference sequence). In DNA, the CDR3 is TGTGCCAGCAGTCAGACTAGCGGGAGCCTTATACCCGGGGAGCTGTTTTTT. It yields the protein CASSQTSGSLIPGELFF.

The CDR3 DNA follows: TGTGCCATCAGGGAGGACAGGGGGGGCATGAACACTGAAGCTTTCTTT. Its translation is CAIREDRGGMNTEAFF. The chain joins TRBV10-3 to TRBJ1-1, with 10 bases identical to TRBD1. The CDR3 sequence is 16 residues long. The ends lost 6 bases at V and 0 bases at J; junction bases unmatched: 7. Germline V gives CDR1 ENHRY, CDR2 SYGVKD.

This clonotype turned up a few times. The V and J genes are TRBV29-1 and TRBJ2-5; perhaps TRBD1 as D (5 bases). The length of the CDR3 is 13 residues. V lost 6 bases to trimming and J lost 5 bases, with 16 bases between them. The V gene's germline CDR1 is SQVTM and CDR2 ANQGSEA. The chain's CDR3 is CSVAEGARETQYF. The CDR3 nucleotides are TGCAGCGTCGCCGAAGGGGCGAGGGAGACCCAGTACTTC.

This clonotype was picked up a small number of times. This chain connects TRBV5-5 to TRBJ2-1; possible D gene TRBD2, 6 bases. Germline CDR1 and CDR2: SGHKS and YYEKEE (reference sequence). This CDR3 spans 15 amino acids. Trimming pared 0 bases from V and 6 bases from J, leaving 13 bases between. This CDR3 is CASSLGPDGGNEQFF. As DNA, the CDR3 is TGTGCCAGCAGCTTGGGCCCAGACGGGGGCAATGAGCAGTTCTTC.

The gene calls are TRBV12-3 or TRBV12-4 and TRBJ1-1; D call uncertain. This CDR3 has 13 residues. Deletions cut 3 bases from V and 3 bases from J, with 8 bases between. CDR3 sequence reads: CASSFQRDTEAFF. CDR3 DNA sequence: TGTGCCAGCAGTTTCCAAAGGGACACTGAAGCTTTCTTT.

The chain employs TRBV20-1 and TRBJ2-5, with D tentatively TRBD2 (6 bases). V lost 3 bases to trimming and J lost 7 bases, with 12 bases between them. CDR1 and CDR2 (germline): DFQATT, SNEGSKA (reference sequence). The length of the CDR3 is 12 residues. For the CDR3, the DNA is TGCAGTGCTAGCGGGAGATGGGGGACCCAGTACTTC. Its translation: CSASGRWGTQYF.

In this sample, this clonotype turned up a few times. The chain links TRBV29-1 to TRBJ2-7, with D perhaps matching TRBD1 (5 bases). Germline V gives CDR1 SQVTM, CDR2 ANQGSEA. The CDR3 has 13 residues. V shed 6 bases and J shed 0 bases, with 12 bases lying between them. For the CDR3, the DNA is TGCAGCGTGATGGACACCCGCTCCTACGAGCAGTACTTC. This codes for CSVMDTRSYEQYF.

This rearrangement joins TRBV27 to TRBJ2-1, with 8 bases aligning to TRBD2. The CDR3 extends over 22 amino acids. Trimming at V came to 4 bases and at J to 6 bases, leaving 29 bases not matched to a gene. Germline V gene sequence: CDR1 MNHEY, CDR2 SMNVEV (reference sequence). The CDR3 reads CASSWGTTSLLGREAGINEQFF. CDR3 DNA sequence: TGTGCCAGCAGTTGGGGGACTACATCACTACTGGGGCGGGAGGCGGGAATCAATGAGCAGTTCTTC.